This T cell receptor beta chain was recovered during a study of immune evolution from preneoplasia to lung adenocarcinoma. Study as a whole: HLA loss of heterozygosity: about 7% AIS, around 16% MIA, about 30% ADC, none AAH. General study results and limits: T cell clonality was higher in KRAS-mutant than EGFR-mutant or wild-type nodules.

The V and J ends lost 5 bases and 1 base respectively, with 14 bases between them. Germline V gene lookup returns CDR1 GTSNPN and CDR2 SVGIG (reference sequence). The CDR3 extends over 14 amino acids. Turning to this clone: Its antigen is unknown.

Each case's diagnosis was confirmed by two pathologists on H&E. The protocol was immunoSEQ multiplex PCR, while the TCRdb copy is restricted to in-frame clones and leaves out a portion. The sample has 8,000 to 10,000 clones, roughly 73% seen once; the top ten hold about 12%. The TCR originated in a person of 80 years or more with lung adenocarcinoma. Sample: FFPE lung adenocarcinoma in situ tissue. The chain uses TRBV30 and TRBJ1-1, with TRBD1 as a possible D gene (5 bases). The CDR3 loop reads CAWFPGPRNTEAFF. The CDR3 DNA reads as TGTGCCTGGTTTCCGGGACCCCGGAACACTGAAGCTTTCTTT.